The entry that follows covers one T cell receptor (beta chain) sequence. Its specificity is not known. This sample stems from a study of cytotoxic CD8 clonotypes in ibrutinib-treated CLL. Libraries were prepared by immunoSEQ multiplex PCR; TCRdb keeps only in-frame clonotypes and omits some of them. The table records some 23,000 clones, 65% to 80% of them present only once. Study-wide points: Clonality increased at ibrutinib response and stayed stable in sustained remission. At progression, however, it fell back toward baseline. Clonality at baseline surpassed age-matched healthy donors and tracked circulating CD8+ T-cell counts.

This clonotype was sampled from a human donor with chronic lymphocytic leukemia. Source: PBMCs, taken after 12 months of ibrutinib treatment.

The chain's CDR3 is CASSPMTGAGNTIYF. The CDR3 bases are TGTGCCAGCAGTCCCATGACAGGGGCCGGAAACACCATATATTTT. The chain joins TRBV27 to TRBJ1-3; 8 nucleotides agree with TRBD1. The CDR3 is 15 amino acids. The ends lost 5 bases at V and 4 bases at J; junction bases unmatched: 7. Per germline, CDR1 MNHEY and CDR2 SMNVEV (reference sequence).